This T cell receptor beta chain came from a study of T-cell memory formation after mild COVID-19. Study as a whole: For the most part, TCR clusters were specific to one donor.

In this sample, this clonotype turned up many times. Its antigen is not known. TCRdb called the 5' RACE reads again in MiXCR, with one record for every CDR3 protein. The sample has tens of thousands of distinct CDR3 sequences, approximately 9% seen once. Whole-study results and caveats: Among clones peaking at day 37 in the second wave, SARS-CoV-2 specificity remained unconfirmed. Clones contracting day 15 to 85 were balanced CD4/CD8; later expanders leaned CD4+.

This CDR3 region has 12 residues. Trimming stripped 5 bases from V and 8 bases from J, with 15 bases between. The germline gives CDR1 SQVTM, CDR2 ANQGSEA. The origin of this receptor is an adult woman who had mild COVID-19 (a few samples of this study predate the infection). Cell type and time point are not known. Sequenced: PBMCs or a T cell subset sorted from them (not recorded which). V gene TRBV29-1 combines with J gene TRBJ1-2; D uncertain. CDR3 sequence: CSVPLGFRGYTF. CDR3 bases: TGCAGCGTTCCCCTGGGGTTCAGGGGCTACACCTTC.